This paragraph reports one T cell receptor (beta chain). The source of the sample is a study of cytomegalovirus exposure and HLA in healthy donors. The PCR made use of 60 Vbeta and 13 Jbeta primers. In the authors' methods: Approximately 73 million unique TCR beta chains, 9.5 million to 14 million shared, were counted in a later analysis. Repertoires were generated with immunoSEQ multiplex PCR, while TCRdb's copy carries only in-frame clones and drops some. That table supplies the V and J calls and clone size; D and trimming were determined from the DNA. Of about 110,000 clones listed, roughly 78% were seen once; the top ten hold about 3.4%. The CDR3 sequence is 15 residues long. With V trimmed by 4 bases and J by 7 bases, 7 bases remained unmatched. Per germline, CDR1 MDHEN and CDR2 SYDVKM.

The clonotype comes from a woman in her thirties or forties in good health and CMV-seronegative. This sequence joins TRBV28 and TRBJ1-1; 12 nucleotides line up with TRBD1. Source material: PBMCs. CDR3 loop: CASSSGTGGRSEAFF. The CDR3 DNA is TGTGCCAGCAGTTCCGGGACAGGGGGCCGTAGTGAAGCTTTCTTT.